This TCR beta chain was identified during a study of control samples from healthy donors and cancer patients. Method: immunoSEQ multiplex PCR; TCRdb's copy keeps in-frame clones and lacks some. In the table there are about 190,000 clones, 90% to 95% of which are singletons. CDR3 length: 12 amino acids. V was trimmed by 9 bases and J by 4 bases, leaving 9 bases between them. The TCR originated in a young man in good health. Specimen: blood. The chain recombines TRBV12-3 or TRBV12-4 with TRBJ2-2; D could derive from TRBD1 or TRBD2 (5 bases each). Here the CDR3 reads CARRGATGELFF. The CDR3 DNA is TGTGCCAGAAGAGGGGCCACCGGGGAGCTGTTTTTT.